This T cell receptor (beta chain) was sequenced in a study of blood T cells in healthy people across ages. The study, taken as a whole, reports: Relative to aged donors, long-lived donors carried more naive CD4+ cells and displayed higher diversity. Among T cells, TCR beta diversity per million cells dropped roughly linearly as age rose.

Primed by a sample-barcoded 5' primer and a J-beta primer mix, a second PCR proceeded for roughly 6 to 12 cycles. Tagging of each cDNA molecule was performed by a template-switch adaptor with 12 random nucleotides. Samples each returned at least 2.5 million CDR3-containing paired-end reads. TCRdb re-called the 5' RACE reads through MiXCR, storing one row per CDR3 protein. The sample carries around 780,000 distinct CDR3 sequences, 56% recorded once. Remarks on this clonotype: Its target is unknown.

Germline trimming cut 10 bases from V and 3 bases from J; bases unmatched to any gene: 10. CDR1 is MGHDK and CDR2 is SYGVNS in the germline V gene. This CDR3 is 15 amino acids long. The chain carries TRBV25-1 and TRBJ2-1; 9 bases are a match to TRBD2. Sample: blood. The clonotype comes from a man aged 40-55 years in good health. This CDR3 reads CATILSSGVYNEQFF. The CDR3 coding sequence is TGTGCCACAATCCTTTCTAGCGGGGTCTACAATGAGCAGTTCTTC.